The 23 T cell receptor beta chains reported below all come from one sample, sequenced in a study of CD8 T cells in ankylosing spondylitis. TCRdb processed the 5' RACE reads anew with MiXCR; each CDR3 protein has one entry. The sample gives 700,000 to 1,000,000 distinct CDR3 sequences, approximately 10% of which show up once; just over 0.5% is in the top ten. Points from the study as a whole: Eight highly homologous variants formed a TCR beta motif that appeared characteristic of ankylosing spondylitis blood.

These receptors' antigens are unknown. The source material was blood, either unsorted or a sorted T cell fraction (not recorded which). The receptor set was obtained from a male donor with ankylosing spondylitis.

The rearrangement links TRBV20-1 to TRBJ2-1; weak D call: TRBD1 (6 bases). This CDR3 contains 14 residues. The germline V and J ends were trimmed by 3 bases and 3 bases, with 12 bases remaining between them. Per germline, CDR1 DFQATT and CDR2 SNEGSKA (reference sequence). CDR3 nucleotides: TGCAGTGCTAGGGACAGCCGACGCTACAATGAGCAGTTCTTC. It codes for CSARDSRRYNEQFF.

V and J are TRBV5-1 and TRBJ1-1, with 9 bases that match TRBD1. Germline assignment: CDR1 SGHRS and CDR2 YFSETQ. The CDR3 consists of 15 residues. The junction had 5 bases not matched to a gene; V was cut back by 3 bases and J by 2 bases. The chain's CDR3 is CASSWSGQGNTEAFF. Here the CDR3 DNA reads TGCGCCAGCAGCTGGTCGGGACAGGGAAACACTGAAGCTTTCTTT. Using reference TRBV5-1 and TRBJ1-1 for the parts outside the CDR3, the full variable domain is KAGVTQTPRYLIKTRGQQVTLSCSPISGHRSVSWYQQTPGQGLQFLFEYFSETQRNKGNFPGRFSGRQFSNSRSEMNVSTLELGDSALYLCASSWSGQGNTEAFFGQGTRLTVV.

This clonotype was picked up many times. The rearrangement uses TRBV20-1 and TRBJ2-1, with D tentatively TRBD1 (5 bases). This CDR3 comprises 14 residues. Germline CDR1 DFQATT, CDR2 SNEGSKA (reference sequence). The V end was cut by 5 bases, the J end by 6 bases, with 17 bases between. The CDR3 DNA reads as TGCAGTGCTCTCGGGCAGGGCAAGGGCAATGAGCAGTTCTTC. Translated, it gives CSALGQGKGNEQFF.

This clonotype has only a few counts. The chain uses TRBV24-1 and TRBJ2-2; no reliable D call. CDR1 and CDR2 (germline): KGHDR, SFDVKD. V shed 2 bases and J shed 1 base, with 4 bases lying between them. The CDR3 contains 14 residues. The CDR3 loop reads CATSDYWNTGELFF. CDR3 sequence (DNA): TGTGCCACCAGTGATTACTGGAACACCGGGGAGCTGTTTTTT.

This clonotype has just a few counts. In DNA form, the CDR3 reads TGTGCCAGCAGTCCAGGGTCAATCACTGAAGCTTTCTTT. Its protein product is CASSPGSITEAFF. The chain uses TRBV6-1 and TRBJ1-1; D may be TRBD1 (5 bases). Per the germline V gene, CDR1 is MNHNS and CDR2 is SASEGT. Trimming left V 5 bases short and J 4 bases short, with 11 bases between. The CDR3 is 13 residues long.

V usage is TRBV10-3 and J usage is TRBJ2-7; D might be TRBD1 (6 bases). This CDR3 is built from 14 residues. Germline-derived CDR1 and CDR2 are ENHRY and SYGVKD. The germline V and J ends were trimmed by 4 bases and 5 bases, with 15 bases remaining between them. The CDR3 reads CAISARGIDDEQYF. In nucleotides, the CDR3 is TGTGCCATCAGTGCCAGGGGAATTGACGACGAGCAGTACTTC.

The rearrangement joins TRBV6-1 to TRBJ1-3; D is undetermined. The V and J ends lost 7 bases and 3 bases respectively, with 16 bases between them. The germline gives CDR1 MNHNS, CDR2 SASEGT. The CDR3 totals 15 residues. Here the CDR3 reads CASTKGRLFGNTIYF. Written as DNA, the CDR3 is TGTGCCAGCACGAAGGGCAGGCTGTTTGGAAACACCATATATTTT.

This clonotype was seen only a few times. The chain couples TRBV5-1 to TRBJ2-1; no clear D. V was clipped by 0 bases and J by 8 bases, with 9 bases between them. This CDR3 spans 13 amino acids. CDR1 and CDR2 (germline): SGHRS, YFSETQ. The CDR3, as DNA: TGCGCCAGCAGCTTGGCTGGTCGGGATGAGCAGTTCTTC. Encoded protein: CASSLAGRDEQFF. Combining the CDR3 with reference TRBV5-1 and TRBJ2-1 gives the whole variable domain KAGVTQTPRYLIKTRGQQVTLSCSPISGHRSVSWYQQTPGQGLQFLFEYFSETQRNKGNFPGRFSGRQFSNSRSEMNVSTLELGDSALYLCASSLAGRDEQFFGPGTRLTVL.

The J gene is TRBJ2-7, the V gene TRBV27, with D tentatively TRBD2 (6 bases). The CDR3 is 14 residues long. Between the trimmed V and J ends, which lost 7 bases and 2 bases, there was a span of 15 bases. CDR1 is MNHEY, CDR2 SMNVEV, per germline (reference sequence). This CDR3 is CASNGGVGAYEQYF. As DNA, the CDR3 is TGTGCCAGCAATGGAGGGGTTGGGGCCTACGAGCAGTACTTC.

This clonotype was counted a few times. This chain uses TRBV6-1 with TRBJ1-2; no definite D call. This CDR3 spans 14 amino acids. Germline values: CDR1 MNHNS, CDR2 SASEGT. The V end was cut by 6 bases, the J end by 2 bases, with 13 bases between. The CDR3 nucleotides read TGTGCCAGCAGGCTATACTTGGGGAACTATGGCTACACCTTC. Translating gives CASRLYLGNYGYTF.

This clonotype was seen only a few times. The chain uses TRBV10-2 and TRBJ1-6; D is perhaps TRBD1 (5 bases). CDR3 size: 14 residues. The germline V gene encodes CDR1 WSHSY and CDR2 SAAADI. Trimming pared 6 bases from V and 7 bases from J, leaving 13 bases between. The CDR3: CASRRGVENSPLHF. The CDR3 region has the DNA TGCGCCAGCAGAAGGGGCGTCGAAAATTCACCCCTCCACTTT.

This chain links TRBV5-6 with TRBJ1-2; no firm D call. The V end lost 4 bases, the J end lost 8 bases, and 15 bases lay between the germline ends. CDR3 length: 13 residues. CDR1 and CDR2 from the germline V gene are SGHDT and YYEEEE. The CDR3 is CASSPDAVGGYTF. CDR3 DNA: TGTGCCAGCAGCCCCGACGCCGTAGGGGGCTACACCTTC. Full variable domain (remainder filled in from reference TRBV5-6 and TRBJ1-2): DAGVTQSPTHLIKTRGQQVTLRCSPKSGHDTVSWYQQALGQGPQFIFQYYEEEERQRGNFPDRFSGHQFPNYSSELNVNALLLGDSALYLCASSPDAVGGYTFGSGTRLTVV.

This clonotype was seen more than once but under ten times. The chain combines TRBV12-3 or TRBV12-4 with TRBJ2-1, with 11 bases that match TRBD2. V trimming: 5 bases; J trimming: 1 base; junction bases outside the gene matches: 4. CDR3 length: 16 amino acids. CDR3 sequence: CASSGRTSGSYNEQFF. The CDR3 DNA is TGTGCCAGCAGTGGTCGGACTAGCGGGTCCTACAATGAGCAGTTCTTC.

In this sample, this clonotype turned up a few times. The rearrangement joins TRBV4-2 to TRBJ2-3; 10 bases align to TRBD2. The CDR3 is 17 amino acids. Per germline, CDR1 LGHNA and CDR2 YNFKEQ. The ends lost 3 bases at V and 3 bases at J; junction bases unmatched: 9. CDR3 nucleotides: TGTGCCAGCAGCCAGAGACCTAGCGGGAGCAGTACAGATACGCAGTATTTT. Translating gives CASSQRPSGSSTDTQYF.

This chain uses TRBV20-1 with TRBJ2-2; 9 nucleotides match TRBD1. Trimming at V came to 3 bases and at J to 3 bases, leaving 5 bases not matched to a gene. The CDR3 spans 15 residues. CDR1 is DFQATT, CDR2 SNEGSKA, per germline (reference sequence). DNA of the CDR3: TGCAGTGCTAGGGACAGGGGACACTACACCGGGGAGCTGTTTTTT. Translated, it gives CSARDRGHYTGELFF.

The table lists this clonotype with many counts. The chain carries TRBV7-2 and TRBJ1-2; no firm D call. The CDR3 is 13 amino acids. Germline V gene data show CDR1 as SGHTA and CDR2 as FQGNSA. Trimming cost V 3 bases and J 5 bases, with 10 bases left between them. The CDR3 loop reads CASSLVGSYGYTF. As DNA, the CDR3 is TGTGCCAGCAGCTTGGTCGGCTCATATGGCTACACCTTC. The whole variable domain, filled in from reference TRBV7-2 and TRBJ1-2, reads GAGVSQSPSNKVTEKGKDVELRCDPISGHTALYWYRQSLGQGLEFLIYFQGNSAPDKSGLPSDRFSAERTGGSVSTLTIQRTQQEDSAVYLCASSLVGSYGYTFGSGTRLTVV.

The rearrangement uses TRBV12-3 or TRBV12-4 and TRBJ1-5; 7 bases agree with TRBD1. CDR3 length equals 14 residues. The ends lost 6 bases at V and 6 bases at J; junction bases unmatched: 8. The CDR3 DNA is TGTGCCAGCAGCTCAGGGGGGGACGGTCAGCCCCAGCATTTT. Protein sequence: CASSSGGDGQPQHF.

This sequence joins TRBV7-2 and TRBJ2-7; possible D gene TRBD1, 6 bases. The germline gives CDR1 SGHTA, CDR2 FQGNSA. This CDR3 is 14 amino acids long. Trimming took off 2 bases at V and 10 bases at J, with 18 bases between the two ends. In nucleotides, the CDR3 is TGTGCCAGCAGCTTAATACAGGGCTATGAAGATCAGTACTTC. Protein: CASSLIQGYEDQYF.

V usage is TRBV5-1 and J usage is TRBJ2-1; D not certain. Per the germline V gene, CDR1 is SGHRS and CDR2 is YFSETQ. The V gene lost 4 bases and the J gene lost 1 base, with 9 bases spanning the gap. CDR3 length equals 14 residues. This CDR3 is CASSPPPSYNEQFF. CDR3 coding DNA: TGCGCCAGCAGCCCGCCCCCGTCCTACAATGAGCAGTTCTTC.

This clonotype was observed a few times. The J gene is TRBJ2-7, the V gene TRBV7-2, with D perhaps TRBD1 (5 bases). Germline V lookup: CDR1 SGHTA, CDR2 FQGNSA. The CDR3 is made up of 14 amino acids. V was pared by 0 bases and J by 6 bases, with 12 bases between. The CDR3 nucleotides read TGTGCCAGCAGCTTAGCGTTTTATCAGGGCGAGCAGTACTTC. Amino acid sequence: CASSLAFYQGEQYF.

The chain joins TRBV24-1 to TRBJ2-3; TRBD2 agrees at 10 bases. Germline loops: CDR1 KGHDR, CDR2 SFDVKD. With 3 bases clipped from V and 2 bases from J, the junction kept 13 bases outside the gene matches. The length of the CDR3 is 19 residues. The CDR3, as DNA: TGTGCCACCAGTGATCTCCAAGGATTTAGCGGGGGGTTCACAGATACGCAGTATTTT. This gives the protein CATSDLQGFSGGFTDTQYF.

This clonotype was found many times. The chain couples TRBV7-2 to TRBJ1-2, with 8 bases that match TRBD1. V was clipped by 2 bases and J by 0 bases; unmatched bases: 8. Germline V gene lookup returns CDR1 SGHTA and CDR2 FQGNSA. The CDR3 has 17 residues. The CDR3 nucleotides read TGTGCCAGCAGCTTACAGGGGGCCCTCGCTCCTAACTATGGCTACACCTTC. Its translation: CASSLQGALAPNYGYTF. Together with reference TRBV7-2 and TRBJ1-2, the CDR3 gives the full variable domain: GAGVSQSPSNKVTEKGKDVELRCDPISGHTALYWYRQSLGQGLEFLIYFQGNSAPDKSGLPSDRFSAERTGGSVSTLTIQRTQQEDSAVYLCASSLQGALAPNYGYTFGSGTRLTVV.

In this sample, this clonotype turned up a few times. The chain is built from TRBV5-1 and TRBJ2-1; D is unclear. V dropped 4 bases and J dropped 0 bases, with 8 bases sitting between them. Germline V lookup: CDR1 SGHRS, CDR2 YFSETQ. CDR3 length: 14 amino acids. The CDR3 sequence: CASSQQRSYNEQFF. In nucleotides, the CDR3 is TGCGCCAGCAGCCAGCAACGCTCCTACAATGAGCAGTTCTTC.